This T cell receptor (beta chain) comes out of a study of blood T cell repertoires in COVID-19. TCRdb's copy holds only in-frame clones and misses some; the assay was immunoSEQ multiplex PCR. The data show 250,000 to 350,000 clones, with approximately 86% seen just once and less than 15% held by the top ten. Trimming cost V 5 bases and J 3 bases, with 7 bases left between them. The CDR3 is 12 residues long. This sequence was found in a woman in her seventies with COVID-19, enrolled during active disease. This sequence joins TRBV12-3 or TRBV12-4 and TRBJ1-1, with D unclear. The sequencing input was peripheral blood. Here the CDR3 DNA reads TGTGCCAGCAGTCGGTCCCACACTGAAGCTTTCTTT. Translating gives CASSRSHTEAFF.